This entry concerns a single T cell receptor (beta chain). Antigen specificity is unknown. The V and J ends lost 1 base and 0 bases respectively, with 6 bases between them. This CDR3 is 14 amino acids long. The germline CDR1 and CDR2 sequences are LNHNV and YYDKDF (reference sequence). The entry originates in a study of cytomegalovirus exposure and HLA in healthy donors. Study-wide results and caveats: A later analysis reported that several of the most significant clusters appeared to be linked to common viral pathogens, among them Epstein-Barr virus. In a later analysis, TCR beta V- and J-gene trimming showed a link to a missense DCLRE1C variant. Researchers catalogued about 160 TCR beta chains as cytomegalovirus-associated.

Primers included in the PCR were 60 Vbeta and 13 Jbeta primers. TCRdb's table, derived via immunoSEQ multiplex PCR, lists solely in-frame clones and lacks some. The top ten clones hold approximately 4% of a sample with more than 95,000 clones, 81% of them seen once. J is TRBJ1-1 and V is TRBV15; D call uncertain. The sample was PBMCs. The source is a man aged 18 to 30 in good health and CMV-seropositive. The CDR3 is CATSRAGMNTEAFF. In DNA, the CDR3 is TGTGCCACCAGCAGAGCAGGAATGAACACTGAAGCTTTCTTT.